The 15 T cell receptor beta chains reported below all come from one sample, sequenced in a study of cytomegalovirus exposure and HLA in healthy donors. It was with 60 Vbeta and 13 Jbeta primers that the PCR ran. Here immunoSEQ multiplex PCR was the method, and the copy in TCRdb shows in-frame clones only, minus some. The sample carries about 120,000 clones, about 80% recorded once. What was sequenced was PBMCs. All receptors come from a female donor in good health and CMV-seronegative.

A remark on this clone: A read error may account for a junction end that differs from germline. This chain joins TRBV7-7 and TRBJ1-4; no reliable D call. Germline V gives CDR1 SSHAT, CDR2 FNYEAQ (reference sequence). The CDR3 consists of 16 residues. This CDR3 is CASSFRGRDWDEKLFF. DNA for the CDR3: TGTGCTAGCAGCTTTCGCGGGAGGGATTGGGATGAAAAACTGTTTTTT. The variable domain in full, completed from reference TRBV7-7 and TRBJ1-4, reads GAGVSQSPRYKVTKRGQDVTLRCDPISSHATLYWYQQALGQGPEFLTYFNYEAQPDKSGLPSDRFSAERPEGSISTLTIQRTEQRDSAMYRCASSFRGRDWDEKLFFGSGTQLSVL.

This chain links TRBV2 with TRBJ1-5, with TRBD1 identical over 7 bases. Germline values: CDR1 SNHLY, CDR2 FYNNEI. J gave up 6 bases and V 4 bases, and 6 bases lay outside the gene matches. There are 14 residues in the CDR3. CDR3 sequence reads: CASSGGTVIQPQHF. CDR3 nucleotide sequence: TGTGCCAGCAGTGGGGGGACAGTTATTCAGCCCCAGCATTTT.

This clone was picked up one time. At one boundary the junction diverges from the germline segment, which might be a read error. This sequence joins TRBV7-9 and TRBJ1-2; 8 bases are shared with TRBD1. CDR3 length: 16 amino acids. The germline V gene has CDR1 SEHNR and CDR2 FQNEAQ (reference sequence). Here the CDR3 reads CSSSLNRGAFNYGYTF. CDR3 in DNA: TGTTCCAGCAGCTTAAACAGGGGGGCCTTTAACTATGGCTACACCTTC.

As to this clone: The sample carries other DNA sequences with the same CDR3. The chain carries TRBV5-4 and TRBJ2-2; 7 bases align to TRBD1. The CDR3 length is 15 residues. The J segment lost 6 bases and the V segment lost 5 bases, leaving 10 bases of the junction unmatched. Looked up from germline, CDR1 is SGHNT and CDR2 is YYREEE (reference sequence). CDR3 amino acids: CASSAPGQGAGELFF. The CDR3 DNA is TGTGCCAGCAGTGCCCCGGGGCAGGGGGCCGGGGAGCTGTTTTTT.

In its sample, this clone was seen once. The junction differs from germline at one of its ends, possibly a read error. The chain links TRBV7-9 to TRBJ1-2, with 9 nucleotides matching TRBD1. The CDR3 has 13 amino acids. CDR1 and CDR2 from the germline V gene are SEHNR and FQNEAQ (reference sequence). This CDR3 reads CSSSTTDRGGYTF. The CDR3, as DNA: TGTTCCAGCAGCACTACGGACAGGGGCGGCTACACCTTC.

The genes are TRBV7-6 and TRBJ2-2; weak D call: TRBD2 (5 bases). This CDR3 spans 12 amino acids. Germline-derived CDR1 and CDR2 are SGHVS and FNYEAQ. Trimming stripped 3 bases from V and 6 bases from J, with 5 bases between. The CDR3 DNA reads TGTGCCAGCAGCTTGCGGGCCGGGGAGCTGTTTTTT. It translates to CASSLRAGELFF.

This chain connects TRBV5-6 to TRBJ2-2; 7 bases are a match to TRBD1. CDR3 length: 14 amino acids. The germline V gene has CDR1 SGHDT and CDR2 YYEEEE. The V segment lost 0 bases and the J segment 5 bases; nucleotides outside the gene matches: 1. CDR3: CASSLGQGTGELFF. DNA for the CDR3: TGTGCCAGCAGCTTGGGACAGGGAACCGGGGAGCTGTTTTTT. Drawing the rest from reference TRBV5-6 and TRBJ2-2, the complete variable domain is DAGVTQSPTHLIKTRGQQVTLRCSPKSGHDTVSWYQQALGQGPQFIFQYYEEEERQRGNFPDRFSGHQFPNYSSELNVNALLLGDSALYLCASSLGQGTGELFFGEGSRLTVL.

J is TRBJ2-2 and V is TRBV7-7; D might be TRBD1 (6 bases). The CDR3 consists of 14 residues. From germline, CDR1 is SSHAT and CDR2 FNYEAQ (reference sequence). V lost 3 bases to trimming and J lost 4 bases, with 9 bases between them. The CDR3 nucleotides read TGTGCCAGCAGCTTGGACAGCACCACCGGGGAGCTGTTTTTT. Residues: CASSLDSTTGELFF.

The V call is TRBV29-1, the J call TRBJ2-6; 7 nucleotides match TRBD1. Germline V gives CDR1 SQVTM, CDR2 ANQGSEA. This CDR3 has 13 amino acids. Trimming cost V 6 bases and J 6 bases; bases outside gene matches: 5. Written as DNA, the CDR3 is TGCAGCGTAAGAGGACAGGTGGCCAACGTCCTGACTTTC. Translating it yields CSVRGQVANVLTF.

CDR3 region: CASSFIQRAHEQFF. The DNA of the CDR3 is TGTGCCAGCAGCTTCATCCAGCGGGCTCATGAGCAGTTCTTC. The chain combines TRBV5-4 with TRBJ2-1; D is perhaps TRBD2 (6 bases). This CDR3 has 14 residues. V lost 2 bases, J lost 8 bases, and 14 bases lay in between. Germline CDR1 SGHNT, CDR2 YYREEE (reference sequence). Together with reference TRBV5-4 and TRBJ2-1, the CDR3 gives the full variable domain: ETGVTQSPTHLIKTRGQQVTLRCSSQSGHNTVSWYQQALGQGPQFIFQYYREEENGRGNFPPRFSGLQFPNYSSELNVNALELDDSALYLCASSFIQRAHEQFFGPGTRLTVL.

The V gene is TRBV9, the J gene TRBJ2-5; D is possibly TRBD1 (5 bases). CDR1 and CDR2 (germline): SGDLS, YYNGEE. The CDR3 extends over 15 amino acids. V was cut by 0 bases and J by 4 bases, with 13 bases left in between. The CDR3 nucleotides read TGTGCCAGCAGCGTAGCATCAGGGTTGGGAGAGACCCAGTACTTC. Its translation: CASSVASGLGETQYF.

This chain joins TRBV9 and TRBJ2-7, with a possible D match to TRBD2 (5 bases). CDR3 length: 12 amino acids. V was trimmed by 0 bases and J by 5 bases, leaving 6 bases between them. Germline CDR1 SGDLS, CDR2 YYNGEE. CDR3 in amino acids: CASSVGGNEQYF. CDR3 DNA: TGTGCCAGCAGCGTAGGAGGGAACGAGCAGTACTTC.

This clone ranks as medium-sized. V is TRBV7-9 and J is TRBJ1-5; 7 nucleotides line up with TRBD1. Germline lookup yields CDR1 SEHNR and CDR2 FQNEAQ (reference sequence). Trimming took 5 bases from V and 2 from J; bases not matched to a gene: 9. The CDR3 covers 16 residues. The CDR3 is CASSGQDGKGNQPQHF. The DNA of the CDR3 is TGTGCCAGCAGCGGACAGGATGGAAAGGGCAATCAGCCCCAGCATTTT.

The rearrangement uses TRBV30 and TRBJ1-6, with 7 bases identical to TRBD1. This CDR3 is 16 amino acids long. Germline lookup yields CDR1 GTSNPN and CDR2 SVGIG (reference sequence). The J segment lost 9 bases and the V segment lost 2 bases, leaving 13 bases of the junction unmatched. DNA for the CDR3: TGTGCCTGGAGTAAACCCATTCAGGGGGGAAGTTCACCCCTCCACTTT. It codes for CAWSKPIQGGSSPLHF.

This chain links TRBV6-1 with TRBJ1-5; tentatively, D is TRBD1 (5 bases). Germline V lookup: CDR1 MNHNS, CDR2 SASEGT. V gave up 2 bases and J gave up 4 bases, with 6 bases separating them. The CDR3 consists of 13 residues. The CDR3 DNA is TGTGCCAGCAGTGAATCAGGGAATCAGCCCCAGCATTTT. It specifies CASSESGNQPQHF.